The 30 T cell receptor beta chains given below trace back to one sample, sequenced in a study of blood T cell repertoires in COVID-19. Only in-frame clones appear in the TCRdb table, and some are missing; sequencing was by immunoSEQ multiplex PCR. The data contain a few hundred thousand clones, roughly 90% of them seen just once; the ten biggest clones take up 5% to 7.5%. Sample: peripheral blood. These receptor sequences come from a young man who had recovered from COVID-19.

The chain couples TRBV3-1 (or the pseudogene TRBV3-2) to TRBJ2-7; TRBD2 aligns across 7 bases. The V segment lost 0 bases and the J segment 3 bases; nucleotides outside the gene matches: 5. CDR1 is LGHDT, CDR2 YNNKEL, per germline (reference sequence). The CDR3 is made up of 15 amino acids. Here the CDR3 reads CASSQDWEGGYEQYF. CDR3 nucleotides: TGTGCCAGCAGCCAAGATTGGGAGGGAGGCTACGAGCAGTACTTC.

V usage is TRBV7-9 and J usage is TRBJ2-7; D gene uncertain. CDR1 and CDR2 (germline): SEHNR, FQNEAQ (reference sequence). This CDR3 contains 15 residues. The ends were cut back, 2 bases at V and 6 bases at J, with 17 bases in the middle. Written as DNA, the CDR3 is TGTGCCAGCAGCTTATCCAATTCCCCGGCAGGCGAGCAGTACTTC. This codes for CASSLSNSPAGEQYF. The full variable domain, in which reference TRBV7-9 and TRBJ2-7 provide the parts outside the CDR3, is DTGVSQNPRHKITKRGQNVTFRCDPISEHNRLYWYRQTLGQGPEFLTYFQNEAQLEKSRLLSDRFSAERPKGSFSTLEIQRTEQGDSAMYLCASSLSNSPAGEQYFGPGTRLTVT.

This clone was recorded once. This sequence joins TRBV27 and TRBJ1-2, with D possibly being TRBD1 (6 bases). The CDR3 consists of 12 residues. With 8 bases removed from V and 4 bases from J, the gap between germline ends came to 11 bases. In germline, CDR1 is MNHEY, CDR2 SMNVEV (reference sequence). The CDR3 protein is CASGDTPYGYTF. The CDR3 region has the DNA TGTGCCAGCGGGGACACCCCCTATGGCTACACCTTC.

The J gene is TRBJ2-1, the V gene TRBV7-3, with D possibly being TRBD2 (5 bases). The CDR3 runs 18 residues. CDR1 and CDR2 (germline): SGHTA, FQGTGA. V lost 0 bases, J lost 2 bases, and 17 bases lay in between. CDR3 residues: CASSLTPGSSGPYNEQFF. In nucleotides, the CDR3 is TGTGCCAGCAGCTTAACCCCGGGGTCCAGCGGCCCCTACAATGAGCAGTTCTTC.

The chain links TRBV5-4 to TRBJ2-3; TRBD1 is a possible D gene (6 bases). V was trimmed by 1 base and J by 3 bases, leaving 18 bases between them. The germline V gene encodes CDR1 SGHNT and CDR2 YYREEE (reference sequence). This CDR3 is 17 amino acids long. CDR3 region: CASSLRLGGGITDTQYF. CDR3 DNA sequence: TGTGCCAGCAGCTTGCGGCTTGGTGGGGGCATAACAGATACGCAGTATTTT. Filled out from reference TRBV5-4 and TRBJ2-3, the complete variable domain reads ETGVTQSPTHLIKTRGQQVTLRCSSQSGHNTVSWYQQALGQGPQFIFQYYREEENGRGNFPPRFSGLQFPNYSSELNVNALELDDSALYLCASSLRLGGGITDTQYFGPGTRLTVL.

J is TRBJ1-4 and V is TRBV19; D possibly corresponds to TRBD1 (6 bases). Germline loops: CDR1 LNHDA, CDR2 SQIVND (reference sequence). Trimming shortened V by 2 bases and J by 5 bases, and 12 bases separated the two germline ends. CDR3 length equals 15 residues. In nucleotides, the CDR3 is TGTGCCAGTAGTATAATTGCAGGGACAAATGAAAAACTGTTTTTT. It yields the protein CASSIIAGTNEKLFF.

V and J are TRBV14 and TRBJ2-2; D is perhaps TRBD1 (6 bases). The V gene lost 1 base and the J gene lost 2 bases, with 11 bases spanning the gap. Germline V lookup: CDR1 SGHDN, CDR2 FVKESK. This CDR3 has 16 amino acids. This CDR3 reads CASSQVRQENTGELFF. The DNA of the CDR3 is TGTGCCAGCAGCCAAGTCCGACAGGAAAACACCGGGGAGCTGTTTTTT.

V is TRBV7-9 and J is TRBJ2-7; possible D gene TRBD1, 6 bases. The CDR3 loop spans 15 amino acids. Trimming stripped 5 bases from V and 2 bases from J, with 16 bases between. Germline V CDR1 and CDR2: SEHNR, FQNEAQ (reference sequence). Here the CDR3 reads CASSQPGEKAYEQYF. DNA of the CDR3: TGTGCCAGCAGCCAGCCAGGGGAGAAGGCCTACGAGCAGTACTTC.

Worth noting for this clone: Its ends do not fully match the called genes, so a read error is possible. The genes are TRBV6-1 and TRBJ2-7; tentative D call: TRBD1 (5 bases). Germline CDR1 MNHNS, CDR2 SASEGT. There are 14 residues in the CDR3. The CDR3 DNA reads TGTGCCAGCAGAGAAGCTGTCAGGGAAGGCGAGCAGTACTTC. Protein sequence: CASREAVREGEQYF.

The chain is built from TRBV9 and TRBJ1-2; 7 positions match TRBD1. With 4 bases clipped from V and 8 bases from J, the junction kept 11 bases outside the gene matches. The CDR3 consists of 14 residues. Germline V gene lookup returns CDR1 SGDLS and CDR2 YYNGEE. Here the CDR3 reads CASSPGQDLRGYTF. Written as DNA, the CDR3 is TGTGCCAGCAGCCCCGGACAGGACCTTAGAGGCTACACCTTC.

The chain is built from TRBV5-1 and TRBJ2-7, with D possibly matching TRBD1 (6 bases). V lost 4 bases and J 4 bases, leaving 21 bases between the germline ends. This CDR3 comprises 16 residues. CDR1 SGHRS and CDR2 YFSETQ come from the germline V gene. The DNA of the CDR3 is TGCGCCAGCAGCCTAACTATAGGGGGTGGAGGTTACGAGCAGTACTTC. Residues: CASSLTIGGGGYEQYF.

The chain uses TRBV4-2 and TRBJ2-2; D ambiguous. Deletions cut 5 bases from V and 2 bases from J, with 15 bases between. This CDR3 comprises 16 residues. The germline CDR1 and CDR2 sequences are LGHNA and YNFKEQ. The CDR3 spells CASSTSSPPNTGELFF. In DNA form, the CDR3 reads TGTGCCAGCAGCACATCAAGTCCCCCCAACACCGGGGAGCTGTTTTTT.

This clone was seen a single time. The CDR3 loop reads CASSLGTGRSYGYTF. Here the CDR3 DNA reads TGTGCCAGCAGCTTGGGAACAGGGAGATCCTATGGCTACACCTTC. V is TRBV5-6 and J is TRBJ1-2, with a possible D match to TRBD1 (6 bases). CDR3 length: 15 amino acids. Trimming took off 0 bases at V and 4 bases at J, with 13 bases between the two ends. Germline V gene sequence: CDR1 SGHDT, CDR2 YYEEEE.

V and J are TRBV13 and TRBJ2-3, with 9 bases that match TRBD2. The CDR3 is 15 residues long. V lost 5 bases and J lost 1; bases outside the gene matches: 4. Germline assignment: CDR1 PRHDT and CDR2 FYEKMQ (reference sequence). The CDR3 reads CASSLRTSGTDTQYF. The CDR3 DNA reads as TGTGCCAGCAGCCTTAGGACTAGCGGCACAGATACGCAGTATTTT.

The chain joins TRBV27 to TRBJ2-3; 11 nucleotides match TRBD2. CDR1 is MNHEY and CDR2 is SMNVEV in the germline V gene (reference sequence). The trim removed 4 bases at V and 3 bases at J, leaving 6 bases unmatched. The CDR3 length is 16 residues. DNA of the CDR3: TGTGCCAGCAGTTCAATACTAGCGGGAGCAACAGATACGCAGTATTTT. Translating it yields CASSSILAGATDTQYF.

The V gene is TRBV6-5, the J gene TRBJ1-2; TRBD1 matches 11 bases. The length of the CDR3 is 15 residues. Per the germline V gene, CDR1 is MNHEY and CDR2 is SVGAGI. The V gene end was trimmed by 6 bases and the J gene end by 4 bases; junction bases not matched to a gene: 7. Here the CDR3 reads CASRRGTGGIYGYTF. DNA of the CDR3: TGTGCCAGCAGAAGGGGGACAGGGGGTATCTATGGCTACACCTTC.

The V gene is TRBV2, the J gene TRBJ2-7; D is undetermined. CDR3 length equals 14 residues. V shed 7 bases and J shed 0 bases, with 13 bases lying between them. The germline V gene encodes CDR1 SNHLY and CDR2 FYNNEI. The CDR3 DNA follows: TGTGCCAGCATCCTTGAGGTGACCTCCTACGAGCAGTACTTC. It specifies CASILEVTSYEQYF.

The rearrangement links TRBV19 to TRBJ2-5, with 9 bases aligning to TRBD1. V shed 2 bases, J shed 5 bases, and the junction held 3 bases outside the gene matches. The CDR3 spans 14 residues. CDR1 and CDR2 (germline): LNHDA, SQIVND (reference sequence). The CDR3 loop reads CASSILDRGETQYF. For the CDR3, the DNA is TGTGCCAGTAGTATACTGGACAGGGGTGAGACCCAGTACTTC.

V is TRBV2 and J is TRBJ1-1, with TRBD1 as a possible D gene (5 bases). V gave up 2 bases and J gave up 0 bases, with 13 bases separating them. The germline V gene encodes CDR1 SNHLY and CDR2 FYNNEI. The CDR3 is made up of 16 amino acids. Written as DNA, the CDR3 is TGTGCCAGCAGTGAACCGCAGGGAAGGATGAACACTGAAGCTTTCTTT. Translating it yields CASSEPQGRMNTEAFF.

The chain joins TRBV11-1 to TRBJ1-1; D is unclear. Looked up from germline, CDR1 is SGHAT and CDR2 is FQDESV (reference sequence). The V end was cut by 8 bases, the J end by 4 bases, with 11 bases between. This CDR3 region has 12 residues. In DNA form, the CDR3 reads TGTGCCAGCCGATCTAGTTTCACTGAAGCTTTCTTT. The encoded protein is CASRSSFTEAFF.

Concerning this clone: At one end the junction does not follow the germline gene, possibly because of a read error. The chain employs TRBV7-9 and TRBJ1-2, with TRBD1 matching over 9 bases. CDR1 and CDR2 (germline): SEHNR, FQNEAQ (reference sequence). CDR3 length: 16 residues. The CDR3 reads CASSLAGTGTDRGYTF. CDR3 bases: TGTGCCAGCAGCCTAGCCGGGACAGGGACCGATCGCGGCTACACCTTC. The whole variable domain, remainder taken from reference TRBV7-9 and TRBJ1-2, is DTGVSQNPRHKITKRGQNVTFRCDPISEHNRLYWYRQTLGQGPEFLTYFQNEAQLEKSRLLSDRFSAERPKGSFSTLEIQRTEQGDSAMYLCASSLAGTGTDRGYTFGSGTRLTVV.

The table lists this clone with a count of one. The chain is built from TRBV5-4 and TRBJ2-7; D ambiguous. This CDR3 region has 14 residues. CDR1 is SGHNT, CDR2 YYREEE, per germline (reference sequence). V dropped 4 bases and J dropped 0 bases, with 11 bases sitting between them. CDR3 coding DNA: TGTGCCAGCAGCCTTGACAATTACTCCTACGAGCAGTACTTC. Its protein is CASSLDNYSYEQYF.

The CDR3 reads CASRRLNEQFF. Here the CDR3 DNA reads TGTGCCAGCAGGAGGCTAAATGAGCAGTTCTTC. The rearrangement links TRBV7-2 to TRBJ2-1, with D unresolved. Germline V gene lookup returns CDR1 SGHTA and CDR2 FQGNSA. The CDR3 has 11 amino acids. V was pared by 6 bases and J by 7 bases, with 7 bases between.

Written as DNA, the CDR3 is TGTGCCACCAGTGATTTGCGTTTAGCAGCCGCCACTGAAGCTTTCTTT. It translates to CATSDLRLAAATEAFF. The chain recombines TRBV24-1 with TRBJ1-1; D is unclear. CDR3 length: 16 amino acids. Trimming shortened V by 0 bases and J by 4 bases, and 14 bases separated the two germline ends. The germline gives CDR1 KGHDR, CDR2 SFDVKD.

V gene TRBV5-1 combines with J gene TRBJ2-2; weak D call: TRBD1 (5 bases). V shed 2 bases and J shed 3 bases, with 11 bases lying between them. Germline CDR1 reads SGHRS; CDR2 reads YFSETQ. The CDR3 has 15 amino acids. The CDR3 reads CASSFLQVDTGELFF. The CDR3 DNA is TGCGCCAGCAGCTTTTTACAGGTCGACACCGGGGAGCTGTTTTTT.

This clone occurred once. The chain couples TRBV6-6 to TRBJ2-3; D unclear. The CDR3 sequence is 16 residues long. Germline CDR1 reads MNHNY; CDR2 reads SVGAGI (reference sequence). V gave up 3 bases and J gave up 4 bases, with 17 bases separating them. The CDR3 DNA reads TGTGCCAGCAGTTATAATCGAGGAAACTTGGCAGATACGCAGTATTTT. Amino acids: CASSYNRGNLADTQYF.

This chain connects TRBV5-1 to TRBJ2-3, with 8 bases fitting TRBD1. J lost 4 bases, V lost 8 bases, and 6 bases had no gene match. CDR1 SGHRS and CDR2 YFSETQ come from the germline V gene. The CDR3 extends over 13 amino acids. CDR3 sequence reads: CASSDRASDTQYF. CDR3 DNA sequence: TGCGCCAGTTCGGACAGGGCATCAGATACGCAGTATTTT.

This clone has just a few counts. V and J are TRBV7-3 and TRBJ2-7; possibly TRBD1 for D (6 bases). The germline V gene has CDR1 SGHTA and CDR2 FQGTGA. V was pared by 7 bases and J by 0 bases, with 16 bases between. The CDR3 loop spans 15 amino acids. The CDR3: CASTLGPDSSYEQYF. The CDR3 DNA is TGTGCCAGCACCCTGGGGCCGGACAGCTCCTACGAGCAGTACTTC. The variable domain in full, completed from reference TRBV7-3 and TRBJ2-7, reads GAGVSQTPSNKVTEKGKYVELRCDPISGHTALYWYRQSLGQGPEFLIYFQGTGAADDSGLPNDRFFAVRPEGSVSTLKIQRTERGDSAVYLCASTLGPDSSYEQYFGPGTRLTVT.

Concerning this clone itself: Other DNA sequences in this specimen translate into the identical CDR3. This chain uses TRBV7-3 with TRBJ2-1; 12 bases are shared with TRBD2. CDR1 SGHTA and CDR2 FQGTGA come from the germline V gene. V was clipped by 2 bases and J by 5 bases; unmatched bases: 1. The CDR3 contains 15 residues. This CDR3 is CASSLLAGGNNEQFF. CDR3 nucleotide sequence: TGTGCCAGCAGCTTACTAGCGGGAGGGAACAATGAGCAGTTCTTC.

The chain is built from TRBV5-6 and TRBJ2-7; no clear D. CDR1 is SGHDT, CDR2 YYEEEE, per germline. Deletions cut 0 bases from V and 4 bases from J, with 5 bases between. The CDR3 covers 12 residues. In DNA, the CDR3 is TGTGCCAGCAGCTTGGGGGCGTACGAGCAGTACTTC. It is translated as CASSLGAYEQYF. Together with reference TRBV5-6 and TRBJ2-7, the CDR3 gives the full variable domain: DAGVTQSPTHLIKTRGQQVTLRCSPKSGHDTVSWYQQALGQGPQFIFQYYEEEERQRGNFPDRFSGHQFPNYSSELNVNALLLGDSALYLCASSLGAYEQYFGPGTRLTVT.